This is a list of T cell receptor beta chains from one sample in a study of cytomegalovirus exposure and HLA in healthy donors. The table came from immunoSEQ multiplex PCR; TCRdb's copy has only in-frame clones and leaves some out. This sample yields about 240,000 clones, of which 75% to 85% are seen a single time; about 7.3% belongs to the top ten. Specimen: PBMCs. The source of these receptors is a woman aged 55-70 years in good health and CMV-seropositive. The CDR3 runs from the conserved cysteine through the conserved F or W. D genes are given only for firm matches. The listing skips clone size in some rows; elsewhere it reads once, few, many or a size class.

D	size	V	J	CDR3	DNA
TRBD1	.	TRBV5-6	TRBJ1-3	CASSLGQGANTIYF	TGTGCCAGCAGCTTGGGGCAGGGGGCGAACACCATATATTTT
.	.	TRBV7-3	TRBJ2-2	CASSLDRLAGELFF	TGTGCCAGCAGCTTAGATAGGCTAGCCGGGGAGCTGTTTTTT
.	.	TRBV9	TRBJ2-3	CASSVAPTGTDTQYF	TGTGCCAGCAGCGTAGCCCCGACTGGCACAGATACGCAGTATTTT
.	.	TRBV18	TRBJ2-5	CASSHKEETQYF	TGTGCCAGCTCACACAAAGAAGAGACCCAGTACTTC
.	.	TRBV4-2	TRBJ2-3	CASSQDWRSTDTQYF	TGTGCCAGCAGCCAAGATTGGAGGAGCACAGATACGCAGTATTTT
TRBD1	few	TRBV28	TRBJ1-2	CASSTTRQGPVNYGYTF	TGTGCCAGCAGTACGACCCGACAGGGCCCCGTCAACTATGGCTACACCTTC
TRBD2	.	TRBV2	TRBJ2-1	CASLRFSGRASYNEQFF	TGTGCCAGCCTCCGGTTTAGCGGGAGGGCCTCGTACAATGAGCAGTTCTTC
.	.	TRBV2	TRBJ2-1	CASGIDRIYNEQFF	TGTGCCAGCGGGATAGACAGGATCTACAATGAGCAGTTCTTC
TRBD2	.	TRBV19	TRBJ2-1	CASTGTSGNRPNNEQFF	TGTGCCAGTACCGGGACTAGCGGTAATCGTCCCAACAATGAGCAGTTCTTC
.	.	TRBV5-1	TRBJ2-6	CASSLFTSHSGANVLTF	TGCGCCAGCAGCTTGTTTACTAGCCACTCTGGGGCCAACGTCCTGACTTTC
TRBD1	once	TRBV10-3	TRBJ2-7	CAISGEYHRDRDTYEQYF	TGTGCCATCAGTGGGGAGTATCATCGGGACAGGGATACGTACGAGCAGTACTTC
.	.	TRBV2	TRBJ1-4	CASSPGLSNEKLFF	TGTGCCAGCAGCCCGGGACTGAGTAATGAAAAACTGTTTTTT
TRBD2	.	TRBV10-1	TRBJ2-5	CASSPAGGLGETQYF	TGCGCCAGCAGCCCAGCGGGAGGGCTCGGTGAGACCCAGTACTTC
.	.	TRBV7-9	TRBJ1-2	CASSPPFANYGYTF	TGTGCCAGCAGCCCCCCCTTTGCTAACTATGGCTACACCTTC
.	.	TRBV5-4	TRBJ1-2	CASSLDRVNYGYTF	TGTGCCAGCAGCTTGGACAGGGTTAACTATGGCTACACCTTC
TRBD2	few	TRBV27	TRBJ2-2	CASSPYGRLAGGGNTGELFF	TGTGCCAGCAGTCCATACGGGAGACTAGCGGGAGGTGGGAACACCGGGGAGCTGTTTTTT
.	.	TRBV28	TRBJ2-6	CASSLRLISGANVLTF	TGTGCCAGCAGCCTAAGACTGATCTCTGGGGCCAACGTCCTGACTTTC
TRBD1	once	TRBV6-5	TRBJ2-7	CASRQGTAYEQYF	TGTGCCAGTCGACAGGGGACGGCCTACGAGCAGTACTTC
.	.	TRBV5-4	TRBJ2-2	CASKPDRNTGELFF	TGTGCCAGCAAGCCGGACAGGAACACCGGGGAGCTGTTTTTT
TRBD1	.	TRBV6-5	TRBJ1-1	CASSYSGQGAVAFF	TGTGCCAGCAGTTATTCCGGACAGGGGGCAGTAGCTTTCTTT